These 32 T cell receptor beta chains came from one sample sequenced in a study of cytomegalovirus exposure and HLA in healthy donors. Vbeta (60) and Jbeta (13) primers were used in the PCR. The data were produced by immunoSEQ multiplex PCR, yet TCRdb's version contains in-frame clones alone and is incomplete. This table has roughly 100,000 clones, about two thirds appearing once. Specimen: PBMCs. The receptor set was obtained from a boy younger than 18 in good health and CMV-seronegative.

The chain couples TRBV5-6 to TRBJ1-1; D not resolved. CDR3 size: 13 residues. V gave up 6 bases and J gave up 1 base, with 10 bases separating them. Looked up from germline, CDR1 is SGHDT and CDR2 is YYEEEE. CDR3 residues: CASTPPGNTEAFF. The CDR3 DNA follows: TGTGCCAGCACCCCGCCAGGGAACACTGAAGCTTTCTTT.

This rearrangement joins TRBV29-1 to TRBJ2-1; TRBD1 might be the D (6 bases). CDR1 is SQVTM, CDR2 ANQGSEA, per germline. This CDR3 region has 15 residues. The germline V and J ends were trimmed by 7 bases and 5 bases, with 21 bases remaining between them. The CDR3 loop reads CSAGNFWGPHNEQFF. CDR3 nucleotides: TGCAGCGCCGGTAATTTTTGGGGGCCCCACAATGAGCAGTTCTTC.

This clone has just a few counts. The gene calls are TRBV11-2 and TRBJ2-1; D is unclear. V lost 4 bases and J lost 0, with 13 bases in between. The CDR3 sequence is 16 residues long. Germline CDR1 SGHAT, CDR2 FQNNGV. In DNA, the CDR3 is TGTGCCAGCAGCTCCCACCGACTCAGCTCCTACAATGAGCAGTTCTTC. As protein: CASSSHRLSSYNEQFF.

The genes are TRBV9 and TRBJ1-2, with 7 bases aligning to TRBD1. In germline, CDR1 is SGDLS, CDR2 YYNGEE. CDR3 length equals 13 residues. V shed 3 bases and J 8 bases; nucleotides not matched to a gene: 7. The CDR3 here is CASSGQGSGGYTF. DNA for the CDR3: TGTGCCAGCAGCGGACAGGGTTCGGGGGGCTACACCTTC.

This clone was detected only once. V gene TRBV18 combines with J gene TRBJ1-1, with a possible D match to TRBD1 (5 bases). This CDR3 region has 14 residues. CDR1 is KGHSH, CDR2 LQKENI, per germline. V lost 5 bases and J 11 bases, leaving 21 bases between the germline ends. The CDR3 bases are TGTGCCAGCTCATTGCGGGGCCCTTATGGGTGGGCTTTCTTT. Its translation is CASSLRGPYGWAFF.

This chain uses TRBV27 with TRBJ2-5; 7 nucleotides agree with TRBD1. Losses at the gene ends were 6 bases for V and 2 bases for J; bases not matched to a gene: 0. CDR3 length: 12 residues. In germline, CDR1 is MNHEY, CDR2 SMNVEV (reference sequence). CDR3 bases: TGTGCCAGCAGGGACAGGCAAGAGACCCAGTACTTC. This codes for CASRDRQETQYF.

The chain joins TRBV10-1 to TRBJ1-1; D gene uncertain. The germline V and J ends were trimmed by 3 bases and 0 bases, with 14 bases remaining between them. The germline CDR1 and CDR2 sequences are WNHNN and SYGVQD (reference sequence). The CDR3 extends over 16 amino acids. The chain's CDR3 is CASSDSEREMNTEAFF. The CDR3 DNA is TGCGCCAGCAGTGACTCGGAGAGGGAGATGAACACTGAAGCTTTCTTT.

The V call is TRBV7-3, the J call TRBJ1-1, with 11 bases lining up with TRBD1. The CDR3 length is 13 residues. Per the germline V gene, CDR1 is SGHTA and CDR2 is FQGTGA. The V gene end was trimmed by 5 bases and the J gene end by 10 bases; junction bases not matched to a gene: 6. The CDR3 DNA follows: TGTGCCAGCAGCAGGGACAGGGGGGGGGTAGCTTTCTTT. Its translation is CASSRDRGGVAFF. Together with reference TRBV7-3 and TRBJ1-1, the CDR3 gives the full variable domain: GAGVSQTPSNKVTEKGKYVELRCDPISGHTALYWYRQSLGQGPEFLIYFQGTGAADDSGLPNDRFFAVRPEGSVSTLKIQRTERGDSAVYLCASSRDRGGVAFFGQGTRLTVV.

The CDR3 region is CAIRPDGVTYEQYF. The CDR3 region has the DNA TGTGCCATCAGGCCGGACGGGGTCACCTACGAGCAGTACTTC. V and J are TRBV10-3 and TRBJ2-7, with a weak D call TRBD2 (5 bases). Germline V gene lookup returns CDR1 ENHRY and CDR2 SYGVKD. The CDR3 spans 14 residues. Trimming took off 6 bases at V and 2 bases at J, with 14 bases between the two ends.

The J gene is TRBJ2-3, the V gene TRBV5-1; D may be TRBD2 (5 bases). Trimming removed 4 bases at V and 4 bases at J, with 16 bases between. The V gene's germline CDR1 is SGHRS and CDR2 YFSETQ. The CDR3 has 15 residues. CDR3 region: CASSKRGSGPDTQYF. The CDR3 region has the DNA TGCGCCAGCAGCAAAAGAGGAAGCGGACCAGATACGCAGTATTTT. Complete variable domain (other parts from reference TRBV5-1 and TRBJ2-3): KAGVTQTPRYLIKTRGQQVTLSCSPISGHRSVSWYQQTPGQGLQFLFEYFSETQRNKGNFPGRFSGRQFSNSRSEMNVSTLELGDSALYLCASSKRGSGPDTQYFGPGTRLTVL.

The V gene is TRBV5-1, the J gene TRBJ1-1; possibly TRBD1 for D (6 bases). The CDR3 is 15 amino acids. V gave up 3 bases and J gave up 5 bases, with 17 bases separating them. Germline values: CDR1 SGHRS, CDR2 YFSETQ. The CDR3 is CASSSQQGRITEAFF. Here the CDR3 DNA reads TGCGCCAGCAGCTCCCAACAGGGAAGAATTACTGAAGCTTTCTTT.

The J gene is TRBJ1-5, the V gene TRBV30, with D possibly matching TRBD1 (6 bases). The CDR3 has 12 residues. The V end was cut by 2 bases, the J end by 7 bases, with 9 bases between. Germline lookup yields CDR1 GTSNPN and CDR2 SVGIG (reference sequence). In DNA form, the CDR3 reads TGTGCCTGGAGTCCACAGGGCCAGCCCCAGCATTTT. Protein: CAWSPQGQPQHF. Full variable domain (missing parts from reference TRBV30 and TRBJ1-5): SQTIHQWPATLVQPVGSPLSLECTVEGTSNPNLYWYRQAAGRGLQLLFYSVGIGQISSEVPQNLSASRPQDRQFILSSKKLLLSDSGFYLCAWSPQGQPQHFGDGTRLSIL.

The chain recombines TRBV28 with TRBJ2-7; tentatively, D is TRBD1 (6 bases). This CDR3 is built from 15 residues. Germline CDR1 is MDHEN and CDR2 is SYDVKM. V was clipped by 3 bases and J by 0 bases, with 12 bases between them. The CDR3 nucleotides read TGTGCCAGCAGTTTCCCGCAGGGGAGCTCCTACGAGCAGTACTTC. This translates into CASSFPQGSSYEQYF.

The chain recombines TRBV5-1 with TRBJ2-7, with 7 bases that match TRBD2. Looked up from germline, CDR1 is SGHRS and CDR2 is YFSETQ. This CDR3 contains 15 residues. Trimming at V came to 2 bases and at J to 5 bases, leaving 10 bases not matched to a gene. The CDR3 nucleotides are TGCGCCAGCAGCTTCCTAGTGGGGGAGGGTAACGAGCAGTACTTC. Its translation: CASSFLVGEGNEQYF.

This chain uses TRBV28 with TRBJ2-7, with 8 bases lining up with TRBD1. Germline loops: CDR1 MDHEN, CDR2 SYDVKM. The CDR3 is 14 amino acids. The junction had 3 bases not matched to a gene; V was cut back by 1 base and J by 4 bases. DNA of the CDR3: TGTGCCAGCAGTTTATACACAGGGGGGTACGAGCAGTACTTC. Translating it yields CASSLYTGGYEQYF.

This sequence joins TRBV7-9 and TRBJ1-5; 7 nucleotides line up with TRBD1. The CDR3 is made up of 14 amino acids. The J segment lost 7 bases and the V segment lost 5 bases, leaving 8 bases of the junction unmatched. Germline V gene sequence: CDR1 SEHNR, CDR2 FQNEAQ (reference sequence). CDR3 sequence: CASSQGQAGQPQHF. As DNA, the CDR3 is TGTGCCAGCAGCCAAGGACAGGCCGGCCAGCCCCAGCATTTT.

This chain connects TRBV5-1 to TRBJ1-2; possibly TRBD1 for D (6 bases). V was shortened by 5 bases and J by 3 bases, with 14 bases between the two germline ends. Germline CDR1 and CDR2: SGHRS and YFSETQ. This CDR3 is 14 amino acids long. CDR3 residues: CASRIGQLDYGYTF. CDR3 DNA: TGCGCCAGCAGAATCGGACAGCTCGACTATGGCTACACCTTC.

The chain recombines TRBV9 with TRBJ2-1; D is unresolved. V was clipped by 0 bases and J by 7 bases, with 17 bases between them. Germline CDR1 reads SGDLS; CDR2 reads YYNGEE. The CDR3 contains 16 residues. The CDR3 loop is CASSVGTAPGMNEQFF. The DNA of the CDR3 is TGTGCCAGCAGCGTAGGTACCGCACCAGGCATGAATGAGCAGTTCTTC.

This clone was seen a few times. The rearrangement joins TRBV6-1 to TRBJ1-1; D may be TRBD1 (6 bases). With 5 bases removed from V and 3 bases from J, the gap between germline ends came to 13 bases. The CDR3 contains 14 residues. Germline CDR1 MNHNS, CDR2 SASEGT. CDR3 in DNA: TGTGCCAGCAGTAAGAGAGGGGGGGACACTGAAGCTTTCTTT. Residues: CASSKRGGDTEAFF.

The CDR3 reads CASSFTGKSNEQYF. The CDR3 nucleotides read TGTGCCAGCAGCTTCACCGGGAAGAGCAACGAGCAGTACTTC. This rearrangement joins TRBV7-9 to TRBJ2-7; possibly TRBD2 for D (5 bases). Looked up from germline, CDR1 is SEHNR and CDR2 is FQNEAQ (reference sequence). The CDR3 consists of 14 residues. Trimming removed 3 bases at V and 5 bases at J, with 14 bases between.

V is TRBV6-5 and J is TRBJ1-2, with TRBD1 as a possible D gene (5 bases). This CDR3 is built from 15 residues. V lost 6 bases and J 5 bases, leaving 19 bases between the germline ends. Germline V CDR1 and CDR2: MNHEY, SVGAGI. CDR3 sequence reads: CASRPEPGLSYGYTF. The CDR3 bases are TGTGCCAGCAGGCCTGAACCGGGACTCTCTTATGGCTACACCTTC.

This chain connects TRBV29-1 to TRBJ2-7, with D perhaps TRBD1 (6 bases). Germline V gene data show CDR1 as SQVTM and CDR2 as ANQGSEA. This CDR3 has 14 residues. The germline V and J ends were trimmed by 7 bases and 0 bases, with 16 bases remaining between them. This CDR3 reads CSAAGATSSYEQYF. The CDR3, as DNA: TGCAGCGCTGCAGGGGCCACGAGCTCCTACGAGCAGTACTTC.

The rearrangement links TRBV30 to TRBJ2-7; 7 nucleotides line up with TRBD2. V trimming: 5 bases; J trimming: 3 bases; junction bases outside the gene matches: 7. Germline values: CDR1 GTSNPN, CDR2 SVGIG (reference sequence). The CDR3 runs 13 residues. In nucleotides, the CDR3 is TGTGCCTGGGCACGAGGACTAGACTACGAGCAGTACTTC. It yields the protein CAWARGLDYEQYF.

The chain recombines TRBV4-3 with TRBJ2-2, with 8 bases lining up with TRBD1. The CDR3 spans 15 residues. V was clipped by 0 bases and J by 6 bases; unmatched bases: 3. Germline V gene data show CDR1 as LGHNA and CDR2 as YSLEER. The CDR3 DNA is TGCGCCAGCAGCCAAGAAACAGGGGGACCCGGGGAGCTGTTTTTT. This translates into CASSQETGGPGELFF.

This clone was found a few times. V gene TRBV29-1 combines with J gene TRBJ2-7; the D is unclear. The V and J ends lost 4 bases and 3 bases respectively, with 7 bases between them. Germline V gene sequence: CDR1 SQVTM, CDR2 ANQGSEA. The CDR3 has 11 residues. The CDR3 is CSVAESYEQYF. The CDR3 region has the DNA TGCAGCGTTGCGGAGAGCTACGAGCAGTACTTC.

The CDR3 sequence is CASSDRENIQYF. CDR3 DNA sequence: TGTGCCAGCAGTGACAGGGAAAACATTCAGTACTTC. This chain joins TRBV2 and TRBJ2-4; D possibly corresponds to TRBD1 (5 bases). V lost 3 bases, J lost 5 bases, and 5 bases lay in between. The germline V gene encodes CDR1 SNHLY and CDR2 FYNNEI. The CDR3 is made up of 12 amino acids.

The chain has TRBV13 and TRBJ1-2; D is uncertain. Trimming took off 0 bases at V and 8 bases at J, with 10 bases between the two ends. The CDR3 is made up of 13 amino acids. Per the germline V gene, CDR1 is PRHDT and CDR2 is FYEKMQ (reference sequence). CDR3 sequence (DNA): TGTGCCAGCAGCTTAGGCCGGGGTTACGGCTACACCTTC. This sequence encodes CASSLGRGYGYTF.

V gene TRBV11-3 combines with J gene TRBJ2-3, with D perhaps matching TRBD1 (5 bases). Germline CDR1 reads SGHNT; CDR2 reads YENEEA. Deletions cut 1 base from V and 3 bases from J, with 17 bases between. The CDR3 is 17 residues long. CDR3 bases: TGTGCCAGCAGCTTAGGGAGTACAGGAAGAGCGACAGATACGCAGTATTTT. Its translation is CASSLGSTGRATDTQYF.

This clone was detected only a few times. V and J are TRBV30 and TRBJ2-7; tentatively, D is TRBD1 (6 bases). The CDR3 length is 13 residues. V lost 5 bases, J lost 5 bases, and 16 bases lay in between. Germline CDR1 is GTSNPN and CDR2 is SVGIG (reference sequence). The CDR3 DNA follows: TGTGCCTGGCGTGCGTGGGGGCTGGACGAGCAGTACTTC. This encodes CAWRAWGLDEQYF.

The sample holds one count of this clone. V usage is TRBV13 and J usage is TRBJ1-3, with 8 bases lining up with TRBD1. The CDR3 is 14 residues long. Germline V CDR1 and CDR2: PRHDT, FYEKMQ (reference sequence). V gave up 7 bases and J gave up 0 bases; unmatched junction bases: 2. CDR3 DNA: TGTGCCAGCAAAACAGGGGGCTCTGGAAACACCATATATTTT. Translation gives CASKTGGSGNTIYF. Supplemented by reference TRBV13 and TRBJ1-3, the full variable domain reads AAGVIQSPRHLIKEKRETATLKCYPIPRHDTVYWYQQGPGQDPQFLISFYEKMQSDKGSIPDRFSAQQFSDYHSELNMSSLELGDSALYFCASKTGGSGNTIYFGEGSWLTVV.

This clone turned up a few times. The chain has TRBV29-1 and TRBJ1-1; 8 bases agree with TRBD1. CDR1 is SQVTM, CDR2 ANQGSEA, per germline. V shed 6 bases and J 11 bases; nucleotides not matched to a gene: 11. The CDR3 runs to 12 residues. CDR3 protein: CSVTPDRGRAFF. The CDR3, as DNA: TGCAGCGTCACTCCCGACAGGGGAAGGGCTTTCTTT.

The chain has TRBV5-3 and TRBJ2-2, with TRBD1 matching over 8 bases. TRBV5-3 is labeled an ORF, and its function is uncertain. V shed 1 base and J 2 bases; nucleotides not matched to a gene: 7. CDR3 size: 17 residues. DNA of the CDR3: TGTGCCAGAAGCTTGAGTGGGGACAGGCGTAACACCGGGGAGCTGTTTTTT. Its translation is CARSLSGDRRNTGELFF.